The entry below describes one T cell receptor (beta chain). The antigen is not known. Across a few donor pairs, the naive, memory, effector memory and TEMRA subsets were sequenced without stimulation. Data came from immunoSEQ multiplex PCR; TCRdb stores just in-frame clones and leaves some out. The sample consists of 50,000 to 55,000 clones, 95% to 97% of them appearing once. The record originates from a study of siplizumab effects on memory and regulatory T cells. General study findings and limits: Significantly reduced by siplizumab was the cumulative frequency of alloreactive sequences, namely those traceable to unstimulated CD4+ memory cells. It was not possible to assign a naive or memory phenotype to roughly 75-96% of proliferating CD4+ or CD8+ clones.

Trimming cost V 1 base and J 4 bases; bases outside gene matches: 9. The length of the CDR3 is 17 residues. CDR1 LNHNV and CDR2 YYDKDF come from the germline V gene (reference sequence). This TCR derives from a human donor in good health. Sequenced sample: naive CD4+ T cells sorted from blood. The rearrangement links TRBV15 to TRBJ2-5, with 10 bases fitting TRBD1. CDR3 sequence (DNA): TGTGCCACCAGCAGAGGAGCGACAGGGGGCGGCGGAGAGACCCAGTACTTC. Translated, it gives CATSRGATGGGGETQYF. Full variable domain (missing parts from reference TRBV15 and TRBJ2-5): DAMVIQNPRYQVTQFGKPVTLSCSQTLNHNVMYWYQQKSSQAPKLLFHYYDKDFNNEADTPDNFQSRRPNTSFCFLDIRSPGLGDTAMYLCATSRGATGGGGETQYFGPGTRLLVL.